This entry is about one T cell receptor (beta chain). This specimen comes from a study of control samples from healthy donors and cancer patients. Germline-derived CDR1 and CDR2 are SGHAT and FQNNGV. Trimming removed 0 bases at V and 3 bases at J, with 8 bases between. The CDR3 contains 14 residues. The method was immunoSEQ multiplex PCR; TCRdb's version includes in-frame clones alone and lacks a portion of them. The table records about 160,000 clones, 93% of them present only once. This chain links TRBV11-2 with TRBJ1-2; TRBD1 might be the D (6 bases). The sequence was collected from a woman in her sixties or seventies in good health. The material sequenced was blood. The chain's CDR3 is CASSLDRTDYGYTF. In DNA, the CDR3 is TGTGCCAGCAGCTTAGATCGGACAGACTATGGCTACACCTTC.